These 9 T cell receptor beta chains were all obtained from the same sample, sequenced in a study of shared clonotypes between healthy human individuals (dated by TCRdb to the early 2020s). Library generation was performed with the immunoSEQ multiplex PCR assay. TCRdb's version of the immuneACCESS table is confined to in-frame rearrangements and falls short of the full clone set. An unresolved V gene accounts for under half of the shortfall where checked; the remainder is of unknown origin. The sample includes some 2,500,000 clones, with 85% to 95% observed a single time. The top ten hold about 0.41% of the sample. The specimen sequenced was naive CD4+ T cells from PBMCs. The label giving this sample's cell subset or site can be read as: CD45RA+ positively selected. The origin of the receptors is a man aged 18 to 30 in good health. Some clones in this sample may be carry-over from other donors' samples.

The J gene is TRBJ2-7, the V gene TRBV11-3; D uncertain. V dropped 5 bases and J dropped 7 bases, with 15 bases sitting between them. CDR1 is SGHNT and CDR2 is YENEEA in the germline V gene. This CDR3 comprises 13 residues. The chain's CDR3 is CASSLGRTLEQYF. Here the CDR3 DNA reads TGTGCCAGCAGCCTAGGACGAACCCTGGAGCAGTACTTC.

The J gene is TRBJ2-7, the V gene TRBV16; D not resolved. V lost 0 bases, J lost 3 bases, and 12 bases lay in between. CDR3 length: 15 residues. CDR1 and CDR2 from the germline V gene are KGHSY and FQNENV. The CDR3 nucleotides are TGTGCCAGCAGCCAATCGCTGCGTGAGTTCTACGAGCAGTACTTC. Protein: CASSQSLREFYEQYF.

This chain joins TRBV15 and TRBJ1-2, with D unclear. The V gene's germline CDR1 is LNHNV and CDR2 YYDKDF (reference sequence). The CDR3 runs to 15 residues. Trimming cost V 2 bases and J 8 bases, with 18 bases left between them. The CDR3 DNA reads TGTGCCACCAGCAGAAGCTCTAGTTTTTTTTACGGCTACACCTTC. Translation gives CATSRSSSFFYGYTF.

V and J are TRBV30 and TRBJ2-1; 13 nucleotides line up with TRBD2. Germline CDR1 GTSNPN, CDR2 SVGIG (reference sequence). V dropped 3 bases and J dropped 4; count of bases not matched to a gene: 6. The CDR3 sequence is 16 residues long. The CDR3 DNA is TGTGCCTGGAGAACCAGACTAGCGGGAGGTTACAATGAGCAGTTCTTC. This translates into CAWRTRLAGGYNEQFF.

CDR3 sequence: CASSSASGETQYF. In DNA, the CDR3 is TGTGCCAGCAGCTCGGCCTCGGGCGAGACCCAGTACTTC. The chain recombines TRBV7-2 with TRBJ2-5; D is uncertain. The germline gives CDR1 SGHTA, CDR2 FQGNSA. Deletions cut 4 bases from V and 5 bases from J, with 11 bases between. CDR3 size: 13 residues. Complete variable domain (other parts from reference TRBV7-2 and TRBJ2-5): GAGVSQSPSNKVTEKGKDVELRCDPISGHTALYWYRQSLGQGLEFLIYFQGNSAPDKSGLPSDRFSAERTGGSVSTLTIQRTQQEDSAVYLCASSSASGETQYFGPGTRLLVL.

The chain couples TRBV5-1 to TRBJ2-6; possibly TRBD1 for D (5 bases). V lost 0 bases, J lost 2 bases, and 12 bases lay in between. Per the germline V gene, CDR1 is SGHRS and CDR2 is YFSETQ. The CDR3 totals 17 residues. CDR3 coding DNA: TGCGCCAGCAGCTTGGTCGTAAGGGGCGCTGGGGCCAACGTCCTGACTTTC. It yields the protein CASSLVVRGAGANVLTF. The whole variable domain, remainder taken from reference TRBV5-1 and TRBJ2-6, is KAGVTQTPRYLIKTRGQQVTLSCSPISGHRSVSWYQQTPGQGLQFLFEYFSETQRNKGNFPGRFSGRQFSNSRSEMNVSTLELGDSALYLCASSLVVRGAGANVLTFGAGSRLTVL.

The chain uses TRBV19 and TRBJ2-1, with no clear D. CDR3 length: 13 amino acids. Germline values: CDR1 LNHDA, CDR2 SQIVND (reference sequence). Deletions cut 3 bases from V and 2 bases from J, with 5 bases between. The CDR3 DNA sequence: TGTGCCAGTAGTATGACGCCCTACAATGAGCAGTTCTTC. Translated, it gives CASSMTPYNEQFF.

The CDR3 loop reads CSVQLGNTEAFF. The CDR3, as DNA: TGCAGCGTCCAGCTTGGGAACACTGAAGCTTTCTTT. The chain couples TRBV29-1 to TRBJ1-1; the D is unclear. Deletions cut 6 bases from V and 1 base from J, with 9 bases between. The germline gives CDR1 SQVTM, CDR2 ANQGSEA. The length of the CDR3 is 12 residues.

The gene calls are TRBV5-4 and TRBJ2-1; 10 nucleotides align to TRBD2. V lost 3 bases, J lost 2 bases, and 2 bases stayed unmatched. The CDR3 loop spans 15 amino acids. The germline V gene encodes CDR1 SGHNT and CDR2 YYREEE (reference sequence). The CDR3 is CASSSGLAAYNEQFF. The CDR3 region has the DNA TGTGCCAGCAGCTCTGGACTAGCGGCCTACAATGAGCAGTTCTTC. Full variable domain (outside the CDR3, taken from reference TRBV5-4 and TRBJ2-1): ETGVTQSPTHLIKTRGQQVTLRCSSQSGHNTVSWYQQALGQGPQFIFQYYREEENGRGNFPPRFSGLQFPNYSSELNVNALELDDSALYLCASSSGLAAYNEQFFGPGTRLTVL.